A single sample gave rise to the 2 T cell receptor beta chains below, sequenced in a study of cytomegalovirus exposure and HLA in healthy donors. Using immunoSEQ multiplex PCR, the repertoire was profiled, and TCRdb retains in-frame clones only, with some absent. The table has 140,000 or so clones, 85% to 90% seen once. Sequenced input: PBMCs. The receptors shown here come from a woman aged 30 to 39 in good health and CMV-seropositive.

The chain has TRBV28 and TRBJ1-2; D is perhaps TRBD1 (5 bases). V dropped 2 bases and J dropped 8 bases, with 12 bases sitting between them. The CDR3 is 13 amino acids. Germline CDR1 MDHEN, CDR2 SYDVKM. The CDR3 sequence is CASSLAGTFGYTF. DNA of the CDR3: TGTGCCAGCAGTTTAGCGGGGACTTTCGGCTACACCTTC.

The J gene is TRBJ2-7, the V gene TRBV19; tentatively, D is TRBD2 (5 bases). The CDR3 has 12 amino acids. The V gene's germline CDR1 is LNHDA and CDR2 SQIVND (reference sequence). V lost 4 bases and J 9 bases, leaving 13 bases between the germline ends. Here the CDR3 reads CASSTTTSGQYF. CDR3 nucleotides: TGTGCCAGTAGTACAACTACGAGCGGGCAGTACTTC. The full variable domain, rest sourced from reference TRBV19 and TRBJ2-7, is DGGITQSPKYLFRKEGQNVTLSCEQNLNHDAMYWYRQDPGQGLRLIYYSQIVNDFQKGDIAEGYSVSREKKESFPLTVTSAQKNPTAFYLCASSTTTSGQYFGPGTRLTVT.